This T cell receptor beta chain comes out of a study of T cells expressing NK-cell markers. Remarks on this clonotype: As yet, its antigen is unknown.

This CDR3 has 19 residues. In germline, CDR1 is MNHEY, CDR2 SVGEGT. TCRdb reprocessed the 5' RACE reads; each CDR3 protein has one entry and no DNA is given. This sample contains about 120,000 distinct CDR3 sequences. Study-wide points: The study did not resolve the HCMV specificity of expanded NKG2C+ T cell clones. In over 5 donors, dominant CD3+CD56+NKG2C+ clonotypes ranked among the top 10 CD8+ clonotypes. These same clonotypes (in several donors) also led the CD3+CD56-NKG2C+ fraction.

The clonotype originates from a woman between 18 and 70 years old in good health. Sequencing was performed on blood T cells: a sorted CD56 or NKG2C T cell subset, CD4+ or CD8+ T cells, or bulk PBMC T cells (not recorded which). The rearrangement links TRBV6-2 or TRBV6-3 to TRBJ2-7; TCRdb picks TRBD1, but there is no DNA to check that call. The CDR3 loop is CASSYTRDRGGRVTYEQYF.